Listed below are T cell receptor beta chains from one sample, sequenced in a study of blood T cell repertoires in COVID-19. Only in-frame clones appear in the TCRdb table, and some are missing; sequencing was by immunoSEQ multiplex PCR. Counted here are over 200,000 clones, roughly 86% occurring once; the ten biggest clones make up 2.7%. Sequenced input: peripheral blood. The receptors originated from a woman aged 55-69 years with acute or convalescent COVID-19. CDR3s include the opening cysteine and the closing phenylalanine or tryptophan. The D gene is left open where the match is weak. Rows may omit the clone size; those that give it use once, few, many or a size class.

CDR3 DNA: TGTGCCAGCAGCTCTAGCGGGGGTTTAGGAGAGCAGTTCTTC
CDR3 protein: CASSSSGGLGEQFF
clone size: -
J gene: TRBJ2-1
D gene: TRBD2
V gene: TRBV7-2

CDR3 DNA: TGTGCCAGCAGCGTAGGACTAGGGGTAGCCAAAAACATTCAGTACTTC
CDR3 protein: CASSVGLGVAKNIQYF
clone size: -
J gene: TRBJ2-4
D gene: -
V gene: TRBV9

CDR3 DNA: TGTGCCAGCTCGCAACAGGGGTCCGACTATGGCTACACCTTC
CDR3 protein: CASSQQGSDYGYTF
clone size: -
J gene: TRBJ1-2
D gene: TRBD1
V gene: TRBV18

CDR3 DNA: TGTGCCAGCAGCCCCCTTAGACCGGACAGGGGGGATTTGAAACTGTTTTTT
CDR3 protein: CASSPLRPDRGDLKLFF
clone size: -
J gene: TRBJ1-4
D gene: TRBD1
V gene: TRBV7-6

CDR3 DNA: TGCGCCAGCAGGGCAGGGGCCAGCACCGGGGAGCTGTTTTTT
CDR3 protein: CASRAGASTGELFF
clone size: -
J gene: TRBJ2-2
D gene: -
V gene: TRBV10-1

CDR3 DNA: TGTGCCAGCAGTGAGGCGGGACTAGCGGGGTCAGATACGCAGTATTTT
CDR3 protein: CASSEAGLAGSDTQYF
clone size: -
J gene: TRBJ2-3
D gene: TRBD2
V gene: TRBV2

CDR3 DNA: TGTGCCACCAGTGGTACACCGGGACAGGGGGCATGGGAGCAGTTCTTC
CDR3 protein: CATSGTPGQGAWEQFF
clone size: -
J gene: TRBJ2-1
D gene: TRBD1
V gene: TRBV24-1

CDR3 DNA: TGTGCCACCTCTAAAAGCGGGACTAACTACGAGCAGTACTTC
CDR3 protein: CATSKSGTNYEQYF
clone size: few
J gene: TRBJ2-7
D gene: TRBD2
V gene: TRBV18

CDR3 DNA: TGCGCCAGCAGCTCCAAGGGAGAGAGAGGGAATGAGCAGTTCTTC
CDR3 protein: CASSSKGERGNEQFF
clone size: -
J gene: TRBJ2-1
D gene: -
V gene: TRBV5-1

CDR3 DNA: TGTGCCAGTAGTGAGGACACCCTGAACACTGAAGCTTTCTTT
CDR3 protein: CASSEDTLNTEAFF
clone size: -
J gene: TRBJ1-1
D gene: -
V gene: TRBV19

CDR3 DNA: TGTGCCAGCAGTTCGGGACTAGCGGGAGTAGGGTACGAGCAGTACTTC
CDR3 protein: CASSSGLAGVGYEQYF
clone size: -
J gene: TRBJ2-7
D gene: TRBD2
V gene: TRBV7-6

CDR3 DNA: TGTGCCAGCACCATCGGGTTAAACTATGGCTACACCTTC
CDR3 protein: CASTIGLNYGYTF
clone size: -
J gene: TRBJ1-2
D gene: -
V gene: TRBV12-3/TRBV12-4

CDR3 DNA: TGTGCCTGGAGCCATAGCGGGAGACTTTCCTACGAGCAGTACTTC
CDR3 protein: CAWSHSGRLSYEQYF
clone size: -
J gene: TRBJ2-7
D gene: TRBD2
V gene: TRBV30

CDR3 DNA: TGCGCCAGCAGCTGGACCGGGACAGCAAACACCGGGGAGCTGTTTTTT
CDR3 protein: CASSWTGTANTGELFF
clone size: once
J gene: TRBJ2-2
D gene: TRBD1
V gene: TRBV5-1

CDR3 DNA: TGTGCCAGCTCACCTCAGGGCTTGAGTGGCACAGATACGCAGTATTTT
CDR3 protein: CASSPQGLSGTDTQYF
clone size: once
J gene: TRBJ2-3
D gene: -
V gene: TRBV18

CDR3 DNA: TGTGCCAGCAGCGTAGACCCAGAAAATTCACCCCTCCACTTT
CDR3 protein: CASSVDPENSPLHF
clone size: -
J gene: TRBJ1-6
D gene: -
V gene: TRBV9

CDR3 DNA: TGTGCCAGCAGGGGTCCGCGGTTTCTGTTTTTT
CDR3 protein: CASRGPRFLFF
clone size: -
J gene: TRBJ1-4
D gene: -
V gene: TRBV28

CDR3 DNA: TGTGCCAGTAGTAAATGGTCCGACAGGGTGAACACTGAAGCTTTCTTT
CDR3 protein: CASSKWSDRVNTEAFF
clone size: -
J gene: TRBJ1-1
D gene: TRBD1
V gene: TRBV19

CDR3 DNA: TGTGCCAGCAGCTTAGAGGGACAGGTTAGTCAGCCCCAGCATTTT
CDR3 protein: CASSLEGQVSQPQHF
clone size: -
J gene: TRBJ1-5
D gene: TRBD1
V gene: TRBV5-5

CDR3 DNA: TGTGCCAGCAGTTACGGACAGGGTCGAGAGACCCAGTACTTC
CDR3 protein: CASSYGQGRETQYF
clone size: -
J gene: TRBJ2-5
D gene: TRBD1
V gene: TRBV6-5

CDR3 DNA: TGTGCCAGCAGTGGGGAAGGGGGCAGAAGTTATTCCTACAATGAGCAGTTCTTC
CDR3 protein: CASSGEGGRSYSYNEQFF
clone size: -
J gene: TRBJ2-1
D gene: TRBD1
V gene: TRBV6-1

CDR3 DNA: TGTGCCAGCGGACAGGTGCCTTCCACCGGGGAGCTGTTTTTT
CDR3 protein: CASGQVPSTGELFF
clone size: -
J gene: TRBJ2-2
D gene: TRBD1
V gene: TRBV19

CDR3 DNA: TGTGCCAGCAGTTTTGGCGGGGGGAAGCCCTACAATGAGCAGTTCTTC
CDR3 protein: CASSFGGGKPYNEQFF
clone size: once
J gene: TRBJ2-1
D gene: TRBD2
V gene: TRBV27